This TCR beta chain was identified in a study of T cells in Graves' hyperthyroidism and ophthalmopathy (dated by TCRdb to the late 2010s). In terms of the full investigation: Peripheral blood samples were taken at the time of initial diagnosis, prior to any treatment. TCR V-J signatures able to tell the groups apart were searched for in a discovery cohort of 90 to 100 patients, of whom 43 had Graves' ophthalmopathy and some 60 had stable Graves' hyperthyroidism. Prospective prediction of ophthalmopathy was tested in an independent validation cohort of fewer than 20 hyperthyroidism patients and some 17 patients who later progressed to ophthalmopathy. For training and testing, the approximately 97 patients in the discovery cohort were randomly divided in a 7:3 ratio. The study also compared thyroid tissue and blood T-cell repertoires from more than five Graves' hyperthyroidism patients. Once sampling was done, hyperthyroidism patients were given methimazole at a starting dose of 30 mg daily, whereas ophthalmopathy patients were given high-dose intravenous methylprednisolone. The paper reports TCR Vbeta CDR3 sequencing of 140 or so peripheral blood samples: around 45 ophthalmopathy, under 80 hyperthyroidism and 17 progressor patients. The investigation overall reported the following: Ophthalmopathy was separated from stable hyperthyroidism by a 13 V-J signature model, with around 90% sensitivity and about 81% specificity obtained in cross-validation and 80%/75% obtained in testing. Most expanded thyroid clonotypes (frequency above 0.001) were also detected in blood, suggesting blood repertoires may reflect thyroid immune responses. In validation, the model predicted progression to ophthalmopathy a median of roughly six months before onset, with 70% to 71% sensitivity and 72.22% specificity. Sample size was not statistically predetermined, and blinding of investigators to group allocation was not performed.

TCR beta CDR3 regions were amplified from RNA transcripts. The first round of RT-PCR for the TCR CDR3 was performed with the HTBI primer set and the Qiagen OneStep RT-PCR kit. Libraries were constructed in a second round of multiplex PCR, after which size selection and purification were carried out. Libraries were sequenced paired-end with 100 bp reads on an Illumina HiSeq2000. In the paper's pipeline: SOAPnuke was used to process the raw data, removing reads that contained adapters or uncalled bases, had a mean Phred below 15, or lacked an exact match to the constant primer or identifier. COPE v1.2.5 was used to merge the high-quality paired reads, and each unique nucleotide sequence was defined as a clonotype. MiTCR v1.1 was used to align the clonotypes against IMGT TRBV, TRBD and TRBJ reference segments. The analysis was restricted to V-J combinations with a frequency above 0.0001, which together covered over 99% of the repertoires. The TCS score was defined as the ratio of F50 (clonal expansion) to E x V (chaos), calculated using BLOSUM62-based TCRdist between CDR3 peptides within each V-J. Welch's t-statistics and random forest reduced around 510 V-J features to 13, which were used in a naive Bayes classifier (R e1071). TCRdb handled the public reads itself, with Q25 trimming in fastp and clone calling in MiXCR, and kept productive beta chains. CDR3 protein sequences are deduplicated, and each keeps its most common genes and DNA. The V and J calls were not made by the authors but by TCRdb's processing. The sample yields around 600,000 distinct CDR3 sequences; roughly 15% were counted once. The ten largest clones add up to around 3.5% of the sample.

As concerns this clonotype: What this receptor recognizes is not known. Base qualities are not at hand, and no much larger clone is one base apart.

V and J are trimmed by 4 bases and 3 bases, and the gene matches miss 5 bases of the junction. The CDR3, from cysteine to phenylalanine, totals 16 residues. Only the CDR3 part of the read is kept: 48 bases, read in frame from the first base. The germline V gene (reference sequence) provides CDR1 LGHDT and CDR2 YNNKEL. In the ophthalmopathy patients, disease was moderately to severely active, with a Clinical Activity Score of 3 or more, a NOSPECS grade of 4 or more, and a duration of less than 3 months. Any patient with an uncontrolled infection, another autoimmune disease, pregnancy or lactation was excluded. Diagnoses were established on the basis of clinical symptoms, serum thyroxine and TRAb, thyroid ultrasound, and orbital computed tomography. PBMCs were isolated from approximately 10 ml of fresh peripheral blood by Ficoll-Paque density gradient centrifugation. Total RNA was extracted with Trizol reagent, and quality was checked on an Agilent 2100 Bioanalyzer.

The chain couples TRBV3-1 to TRBJ2-5, with TRBD2 matching 13 junction bases. The TCR sequence derives from a woman in her thirties or forties with Graves' ophthalmopathy. Material for sequencing was blood. The DNA sequence follows: TGTGCCAGCAGCCGAACTAGCGGGGGGGCAAAAGAGACCCAGTACTTC. Protein translation: CASSRTSGGAKETQYF.